The clone carrying this T cell receptor (beta chain) showed up just once. The sample originates from a study of T cells in Graves' hyperthyroidism and ophthalmopathy. V lost 3 bases, J lost 8 bases, and 5 bases stayed unmatched. Per germline, CDR1 KGHSH and CDR2 LQKENI. This CDR3 has 13 residues. Diagnoses were established using clinical symptoms, serum thyroxine and TRAb, thyroid ultrasound and orbital computed tomography. RNA transcripts served as the template for amplifying TCR beta CDR3 regions. First-round RT-PCR targeting the TCR CDR3 was performed with the HTBI primer set. TCRdb ran MiXCR on the multiplex PCR reads and lists one entry per CDR3 protein. This sample yields approximately 690,000 distinct CDR3 sequences, of which about 14% are seen a single time; about an eighth belongs to the top ten.

The clonotype comes from a woman aged 45-65 years with Graves' ophthalmopathy. V and J are TRBV18 and TRBJ2-7, with 9 bases aligning to TRBD1. Sequenced: blood. The CDR3 reads CASSPTGGYKQYF. The CDR3 DNA follows: TGTGCCAGCTCACCGACAGGGGGATACAAGCAGTACTTC.